This is a list of T cell receptor beta chains from one sample in a study of memory CD4+ T cells and cytomegalovirus serostatus. Assay: immunoSEQ multiplex PCR; the TCRdb copy retains only in-frame clones and omits some. The table lists roughly 45,000 clones, just under 80% of them singletons, with approximately 0.85% in the top ten. Material: memory CD4+ T cells from blood. These receptors all come from an adult in good health and CMV-seronegative. CDR3s include the opening cysteine and the closing phenylalanine or tryptophan.

CDR3 length: 14; V gene: TRBV7-2; CDR3 protein: CASSLTGGQHGYTF
CDR3 length: 14; V gene: TRBV5-1; CDR3 protein: CASSNPSGANVLTF
CDR3 length: 17; V gene: TRBV14; CDR3 protein: CASSRMTPSPAYNEQFF
CDR3 length: 14; V gene: TRBV11-2; CDR3 protein: CASSAGRNNQPQHF
CDR3 length: 14; V gene: TRBV6-5; CDR3 protein: CASTPPRGVGVAFF
CDR3 length: 12; V gene: TRBV7-6; CDR3 protein: CASSLAPYEQYF
CDR3 length: 11; V gene: TRBV20-1; CDR3 protein: CSASPGAEAFF
CDR3 length: 13; V gene: TRBV30; CDR3 protein: CAWSVPQSQEYTF
CDR3 length: 16; V gene: TRBV9; CDR3 protein: CASSVSSGGGTDTQYF
CDR3 length: 13; V gene: TRBV11-2; CDR3 protein: CASSPSQAGGYTF
CDR3 length: 12; V gene: TRBV28; CDR3 protein: CASSSVDYEQYF
CDR3 length: 15; V gene: TRBV19; CDR3 protein: CASSSHRTENTEAFF
CDR3 length: 13; V gene: TRBV27; CDR3 protein: CASSLISGREAFF
CDR3 length: 14; V gene: TRBV5-1; CDR3 protein: CASSFEGQRDGYTF
CDR3 length: 15; V gene: TRBV6-1; CDR3 protein: CASSELPQGRYGYTF
CDR3 length: 13; V gene: TRBV7-2; CDR3 protein: CASSSGQGYGYTF
CDR3 length: 14; V gene: TRBV19; CDR3 protein: CASSGTYSNQPQHF
CDR3 length: 13; V gene: TRBV7-9; CDR3 protein: CASWRQGIDGYTF
CDR3 length: 14; V gene: TRBV5-1; CDR3 protein: CASSPLRQNTEAFF
CDR3 length: 12; V gene: TRBV29-1; CDR3 protein: CSVSRGQGMLFF
CDR3 length: 15; V gene: TRBV4-3; CDR3 protein: CASSPRGQPYNEQFF
CDR3 length: 14; V gene: TRBV30; CDR3 protein: CAWSGGGNNQPQHF
CDR3 length: 15; V gene: TRBV11-2; CDR3 protein: CASSLGAGDNQPQHF
CDR3 length: 19; V gene: TRBV7-2; CDR3 protein: CASSLAGGTPYANTGELFF
CDR3 length: 13; V gene: TRBV6-5; CDR3 protein: CATTGWANTEAFF
CDR3 length: 15; V gene: TRBV5-1; CDR3 protein: CASSLVPGQNTEAFF
CDR3 length: 15; V gene: TRBV30; CDR3 protein: CAWNRRRGVTDTQYF
CDR3 length: 14; V gene: TRBV6-1; CDR3 protein: CASSLLNSGNTIYF
CDR3 length: 18; V gene: TRBV11-1; CDR3 protein: CASSLGGLGTTLTDTQYF
CDR3 length: 15; V gene: TRBV29-1; CDR3 protein: CSVGGSGGAPDTQYF
CDR3 length: 17; V gene: TRBV28; CDR3 protein: CASSIPTAGVFSEKLFF
CDR3 length: 17; V gene: TRBV7-2; CDR3 protein: CASSWTSGVTSSYEQYF
CDR3 length: 17; V gene: TRBV19; CDR3 protein: CASNPGYSGGVNQPQHF
CDR3 length: 12; V gene: TRBV7-2; CDR3 protein: CASSLGGYGYTF
CDR3 length: 14; V gene: TRBV6-6; CDR3 protein: CASSYSTGNQPQHF
CDR3 length: 15; V gene: TRBV6-5; CDR3 protein: CASTPGAGHYNEQFF
CDR3 length: 13; V gene: TRBV2; CDR3 protein: CASKGTHTGELFF
CDR3 length: 15; V gene: TRBV2; CDR3 protein: CASRRQGPGDYGYTF
CDR3 length: 15; V gene: TRBV5-1; CDR3 protein: CASSLEGGLEETQYF
CDR3 length: 15; V gene: TRBV5-6; CDR3 protein: CASSLVFASWYGYTF
CDR3 length: 16; V gene: TRBV11-2; CDR3 protein: CASSFVAGIKNTEAFF
CDR3 length: 14; V gene: TRBV4-1; CDR3 protein: CASSLGSSNEKLFF
CDR3 length: 17; V gene: TRBV10-3; CDR3 protein: CAISDRNSRRGTGELFF
CDR3 length: 15; V gene: TRBV7-9; CDR3 protein: CASSLRTGVSSPLHF
CDR3 length: 14; V gene: TRBV7-3; CDR3 protein: CASSFDRVTGELFF
CDR3 length: 15; V gene: TRBV4-2; CDR3 protein: CASSRSGGGDEKLFF
CDR3 length: 17; V gene: TRBV6-1; CDR3 protein: CASRERGRTDVRDTQYF
CDR3 length: 16; V gene: TRBV5-8; CDR3 protein: CASSFEGKGDNQPQHF
CDR3 length: 13; V gene: TRBV18; CDR3 protein: CASSPGAGYGYTF
CDR3 length: 15; V gene: TRBV5-5; CDR3 protein: CASSLVADVNEKLFF
CDR3 length: 13; V gene: TRBV19; CDR3 protein: CASSIRKDQPQHF
CDR3 length: 12; V gene: TRBV2; CDR3 protein: CASRGQSEKLFF